This paragraph covers one T cell receptor beta chain sequence. Its antigen is not yet known. Nothing much larger sits one base from this clone, and base qualities are not available. This entry is derived from a study of control samples from healthy donors and cancer patients (dated by TCRdb to about 2020). Library method: the immunoSEQ multiplex PCR assay. The table was pulled from immuneACCESS by TCRdb, which kept in-frame rearrangements only. Such tables lose some clones; where checked, under half of the loss comes from unresolved V genes, and the rest has no known cause. The sample yields roughly 52,000 clones; 95% to 97% were counted once. The top ten constitute around 1.9% of the sample. Via the germline V gene, CDR1 is SGHRS and CDR2 YFSETQ. The CDR3 holds 16 amino acids from the cysteine to the phenylalanine. The sequence is cut down to CDR3 DNA, 48 bases in frame from base 1. V is pruned by 0 bases and J by 2 bases, leaving 7 bases of the junction without a gene match.

Specimen: blood. This chain joins TRBV5-1 to TRBJ1-2; the junction holds 7 bases that match TRBD1. This TCR derives from a woman aged 25 to 45 in good health. The CDR3 is CASSLEGDRVNYGYTF. In nucleotide form, the sequence is TGCGCCAGCAGCTTGGAGGGAGACAGGGTAAACTATGGCTACACCTTC.